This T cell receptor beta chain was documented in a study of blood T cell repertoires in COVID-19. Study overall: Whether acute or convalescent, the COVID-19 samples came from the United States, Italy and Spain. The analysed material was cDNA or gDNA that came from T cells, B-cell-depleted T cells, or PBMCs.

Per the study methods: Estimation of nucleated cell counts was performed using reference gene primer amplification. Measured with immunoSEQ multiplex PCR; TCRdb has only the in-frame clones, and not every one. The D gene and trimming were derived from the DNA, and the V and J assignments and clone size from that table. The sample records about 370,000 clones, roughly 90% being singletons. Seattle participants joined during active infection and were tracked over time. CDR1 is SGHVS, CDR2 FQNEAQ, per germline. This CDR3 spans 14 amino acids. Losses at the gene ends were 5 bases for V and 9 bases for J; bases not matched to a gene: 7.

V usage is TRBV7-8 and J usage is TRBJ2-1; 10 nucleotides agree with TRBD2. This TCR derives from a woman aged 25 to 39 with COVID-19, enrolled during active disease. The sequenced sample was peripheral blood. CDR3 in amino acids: CASSASGRAGEQFF. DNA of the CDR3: TGTGCCAGCAGCGCGAGCGGGAGGGCCGGTGAGCAGTTCTTC.